The clone carrying this TCR beta chain occurred once. Its antigen is unidentified. The data were obtained in a study of T cells in localized non-small cell lung cancer. Method: immunoSEQ multiplex PCR; TCRdb's copy keeps in-frame clones and lacks some. The profile shows fewer than 10,000 clones, just under 45% of them singletons. Germline-derived CDR1 and CDR2 are LNHNV and YYDKDF (reference sequence). The CDR3 has 14 amino acids. The V gene lost 1 base and the J gene lost 4 bases, with 10 bases spanning the gap. General study results and limits: In adjacent lung appeared a median around 54 of the top 100 tumor clones. With higher T cell density in blood came longer overall survival. Clonality peaked in uninvolved adjacent lung rather than tumor. Because researchers sequenced only one region of the tumor, heterogeneity is still possible.

Here the sequenced sample was lymph node tissue, taken before any cancer treatment. This TCR derives from a woman aged 35 to 70 with stage I lung adenocarcinoma. The chain joins TRBV15 to TRBJ1-2, with no clear D. This CDR3 reads CATSRGAASYGYTF. Written as DNA, the CDR3 is TGTGCCACCAGCAGAGGGGCAGCTTCCTATGGCTACACCTTC.